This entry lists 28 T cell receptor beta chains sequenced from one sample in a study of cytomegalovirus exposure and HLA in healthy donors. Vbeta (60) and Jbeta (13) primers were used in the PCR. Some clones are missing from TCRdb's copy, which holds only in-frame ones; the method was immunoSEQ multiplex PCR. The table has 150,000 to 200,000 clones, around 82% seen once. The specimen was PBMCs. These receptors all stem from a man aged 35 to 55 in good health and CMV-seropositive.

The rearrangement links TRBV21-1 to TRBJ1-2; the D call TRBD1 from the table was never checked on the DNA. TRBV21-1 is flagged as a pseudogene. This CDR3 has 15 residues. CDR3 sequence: CASSFRTAWDYGYTF. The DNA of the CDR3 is TGTGCCAGCAGCTTCCGGACAGCCTGGGACTATGGCTACACCTTC.

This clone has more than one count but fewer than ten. CDR3 sequence reads: CASSLAGRGYTF. The CDR3 bases are TGCGCCAGCAGCTTGGCAGGGCGAGGCTACACCTTC. The V gene is TRBV5-1, the J gene TRBJ1-2; D is possibly TRBD1 (5 bases). This CDR3 has 12 amino acids. Germline V gives CDR1 SGHRS, CDR2 YFSETQ. V was clipped by 0 bases and J by 8 bases, with 8 bases between them.

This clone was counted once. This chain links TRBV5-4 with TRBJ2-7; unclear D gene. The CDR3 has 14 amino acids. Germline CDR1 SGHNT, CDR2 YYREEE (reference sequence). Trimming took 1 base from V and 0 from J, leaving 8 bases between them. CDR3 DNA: TGTGCCAGCAGCTTGTCCCCACTCTCCTACGAGCAGTACTTC. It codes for CASSLSPLSYEQYF.

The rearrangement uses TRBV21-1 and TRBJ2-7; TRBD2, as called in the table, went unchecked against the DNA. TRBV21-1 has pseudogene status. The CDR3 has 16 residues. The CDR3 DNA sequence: TGTGCCAGCAGCAGTTCAAGACTAGCGGGACGTTACGAGCAGTACTTC. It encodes CASSSSRLAGRYEQYF.

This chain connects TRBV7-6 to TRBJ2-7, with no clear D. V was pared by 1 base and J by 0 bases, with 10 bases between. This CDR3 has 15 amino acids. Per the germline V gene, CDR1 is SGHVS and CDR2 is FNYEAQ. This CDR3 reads CASSLGIEDSYEQYF. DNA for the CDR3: TGTGCCAGCAGCTTAGGTATAGAAGACTCCTACGAGCAGTACTTC.

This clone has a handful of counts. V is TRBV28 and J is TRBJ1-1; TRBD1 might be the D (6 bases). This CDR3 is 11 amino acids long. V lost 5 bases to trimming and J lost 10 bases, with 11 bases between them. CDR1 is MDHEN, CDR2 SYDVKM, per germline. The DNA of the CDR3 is TGTGCCAGCAGTCCGCAGGGGAGAGCTTTCTTT. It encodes CASSPQGRAFF.

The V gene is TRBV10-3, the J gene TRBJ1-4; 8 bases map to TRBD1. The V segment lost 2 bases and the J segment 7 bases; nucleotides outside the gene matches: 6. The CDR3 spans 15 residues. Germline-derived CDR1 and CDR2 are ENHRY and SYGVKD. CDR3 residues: CAISEDRGESEKLFF. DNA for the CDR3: TGTGCCATCAGTGAGGACAGGGGTGAAAGTGAAAAACTGTTTTTT.

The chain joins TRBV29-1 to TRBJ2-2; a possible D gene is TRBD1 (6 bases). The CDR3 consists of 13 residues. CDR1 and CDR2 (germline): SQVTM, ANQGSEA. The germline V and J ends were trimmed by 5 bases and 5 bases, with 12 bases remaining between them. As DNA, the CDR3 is TGCAGCGTTAGGCCCACAGGGACCGGGGAGCTGTTTTTT. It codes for CSVRPTGTGELFF.

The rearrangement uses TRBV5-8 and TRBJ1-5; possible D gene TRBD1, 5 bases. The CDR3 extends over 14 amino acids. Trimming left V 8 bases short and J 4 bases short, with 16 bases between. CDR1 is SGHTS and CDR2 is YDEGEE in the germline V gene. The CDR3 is CASRSGGPNQPQHF. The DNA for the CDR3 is TGTGCCAGTAGGAGCGGGGGACCGAATCAGCCCCAGCATTTT.

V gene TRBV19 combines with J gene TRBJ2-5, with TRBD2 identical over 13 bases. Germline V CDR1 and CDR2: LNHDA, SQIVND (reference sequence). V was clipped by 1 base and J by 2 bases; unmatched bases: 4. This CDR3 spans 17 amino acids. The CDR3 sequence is CASSIGLAGGTQETQYF. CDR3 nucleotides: TGTGCCAGTAGTATAGGACTAGCGGGAGGAACTCAAGAGACCCAGTACTTC.

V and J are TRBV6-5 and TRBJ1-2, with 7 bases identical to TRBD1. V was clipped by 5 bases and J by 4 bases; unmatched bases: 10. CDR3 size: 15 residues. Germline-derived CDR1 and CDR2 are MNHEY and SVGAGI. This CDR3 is CASSLVPGQLYGYTF. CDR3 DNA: TGTGCCAGCAGTCTTGTCCCGGGACAGCTCTATGGCTACACCTTC.

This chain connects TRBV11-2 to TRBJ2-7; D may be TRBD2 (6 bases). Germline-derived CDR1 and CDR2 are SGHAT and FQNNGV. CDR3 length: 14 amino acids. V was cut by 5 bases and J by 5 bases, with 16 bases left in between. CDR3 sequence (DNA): TGTGCCAGCAGCGGAGGGGTTATGGGGGACGAGCAGTACTTC. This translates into CASSGGVMGDEQYF.

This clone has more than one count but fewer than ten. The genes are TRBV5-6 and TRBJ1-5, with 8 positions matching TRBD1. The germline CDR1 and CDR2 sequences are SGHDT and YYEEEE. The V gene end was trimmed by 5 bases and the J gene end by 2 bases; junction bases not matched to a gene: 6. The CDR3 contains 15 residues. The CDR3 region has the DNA TGTGCCAGCAGTCGCAGGGGGCTTGGCAATCAGCCCCAGCATTTT. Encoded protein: CASSRRGLGNQPQHF. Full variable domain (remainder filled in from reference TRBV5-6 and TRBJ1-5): DAGVTQSPTHLIKTRGQQVTLRCSPKSGHDTVSWYQQALGQGPQFIFQYYEEEERQRGNFPDRFSGHQFPNYSSELNVNALLLGDSALYLCASSRRGLGNQPQHFGDGTRLSIL.

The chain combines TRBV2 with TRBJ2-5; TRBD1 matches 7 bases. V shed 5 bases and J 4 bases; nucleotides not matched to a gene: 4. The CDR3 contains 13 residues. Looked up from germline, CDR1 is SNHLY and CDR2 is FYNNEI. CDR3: CASSMDRRETQYF. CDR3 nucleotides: TGTGCCAGCAGTATGGACAGGAGAGAGACCCAGTACTTC.

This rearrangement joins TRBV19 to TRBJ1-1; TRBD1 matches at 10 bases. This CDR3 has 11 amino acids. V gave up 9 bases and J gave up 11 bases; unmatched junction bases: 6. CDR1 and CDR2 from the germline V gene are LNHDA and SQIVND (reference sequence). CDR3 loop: CASRGTGAAFF. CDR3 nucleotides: TGTGCCAGCCGAGGGACAGGGGCGGCTTTCTTT.

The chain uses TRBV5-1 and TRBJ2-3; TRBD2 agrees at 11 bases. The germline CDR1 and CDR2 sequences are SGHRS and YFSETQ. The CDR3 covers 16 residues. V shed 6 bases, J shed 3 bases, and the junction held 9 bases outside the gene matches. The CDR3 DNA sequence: TGCGCCAGCACCAATTTAGCGGGAGGGCCGACAGATACGCAGTATTTT. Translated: CASTNLAGGPTDTQYF.

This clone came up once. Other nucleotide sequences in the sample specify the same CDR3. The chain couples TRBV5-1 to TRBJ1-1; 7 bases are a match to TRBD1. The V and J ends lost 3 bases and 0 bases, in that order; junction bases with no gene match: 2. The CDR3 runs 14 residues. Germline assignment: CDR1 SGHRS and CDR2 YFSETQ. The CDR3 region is CASSSTGLNTEAFF. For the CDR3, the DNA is TGCGCCAGCAGCTCGACAGGGCTGAACACTGAAGCTTTCTTT. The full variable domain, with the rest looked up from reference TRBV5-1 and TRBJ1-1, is KAGVTQTPRYLIKTRGQQVTLSCSPISGHRSVSWYQQTPGQGLQFLFEYFSETQRNKGNFPGRFSGRQFSNSRSEMNVSTLELGDSALYLCASSSTGLNTEAFFGQGTRLTVV.

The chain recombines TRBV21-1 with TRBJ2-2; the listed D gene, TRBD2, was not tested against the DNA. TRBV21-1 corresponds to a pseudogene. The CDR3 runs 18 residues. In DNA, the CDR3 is TGTGCCAGCAGCAAAGTAGAGGCGGGGGGGTCTAGGGCCGGGGAGCTGTTTTTT. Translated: CASSKVEAGGSRAGELFF.

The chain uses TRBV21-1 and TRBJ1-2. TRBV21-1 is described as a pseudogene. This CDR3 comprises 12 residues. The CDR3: CASSKSGEGYTF. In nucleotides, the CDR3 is TGTGCCAGCAGCAAATCCGGGGAAGGCTACACCTTC.

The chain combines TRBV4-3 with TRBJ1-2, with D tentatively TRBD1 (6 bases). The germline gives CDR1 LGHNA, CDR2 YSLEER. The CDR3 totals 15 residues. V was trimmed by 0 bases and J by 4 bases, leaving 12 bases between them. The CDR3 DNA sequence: TGCGCCAGCAGCCAAGACCCGGACAGCCCCTATGGCTACACCTTC. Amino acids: CASSQDPDSPYGYTF.

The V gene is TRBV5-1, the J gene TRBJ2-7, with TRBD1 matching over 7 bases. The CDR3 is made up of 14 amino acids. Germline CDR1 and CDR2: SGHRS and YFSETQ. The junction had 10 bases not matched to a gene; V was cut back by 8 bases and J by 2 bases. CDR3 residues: CASQPRDRAYEQYF. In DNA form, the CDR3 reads TGCGCCAGTCAACCCCGGGACAGAGCCTACGAGCAGTACTTC.

In DNA form, the CDR3 reads TGTGCCAGCAGAGGCGACAAGGTTGATACGCAGTATTTT. Residues: CASRGDKVDTQYF. The chain is built from TRBV6-6 and TRBJ2-3; D uncertain. In germline, CDR1 is MNHNY, CDR2 SVGAGI (reference sequence). With 6 bases removed from V and 6 bases from J, the gap between germline ends came to 13 bases. The CDR3 covers 13 residues.

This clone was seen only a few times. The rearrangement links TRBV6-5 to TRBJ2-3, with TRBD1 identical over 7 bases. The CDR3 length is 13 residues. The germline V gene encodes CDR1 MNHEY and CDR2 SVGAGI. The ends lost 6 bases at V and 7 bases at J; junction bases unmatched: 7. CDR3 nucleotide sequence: TGTGCCAGCAGCCTTTCACAGGGGTATACGCAGTATTTT. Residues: CASSLSQGYTQYF.

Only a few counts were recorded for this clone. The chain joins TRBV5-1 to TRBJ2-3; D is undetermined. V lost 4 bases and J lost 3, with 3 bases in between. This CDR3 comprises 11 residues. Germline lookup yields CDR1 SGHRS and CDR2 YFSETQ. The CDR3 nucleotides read TGCGCCAGCAGCCAGACAGATACGCAGTATTTT. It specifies CASSQTDTQYF.

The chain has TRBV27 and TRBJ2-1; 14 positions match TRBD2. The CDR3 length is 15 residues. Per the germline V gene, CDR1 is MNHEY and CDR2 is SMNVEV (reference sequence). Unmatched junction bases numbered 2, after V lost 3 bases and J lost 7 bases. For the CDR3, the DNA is TGTGCCAGCAGTTTGGGACTAGCGGGAGTGAATGAGCAGTTCTTC. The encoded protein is CASSLGLAGVNEQFF.

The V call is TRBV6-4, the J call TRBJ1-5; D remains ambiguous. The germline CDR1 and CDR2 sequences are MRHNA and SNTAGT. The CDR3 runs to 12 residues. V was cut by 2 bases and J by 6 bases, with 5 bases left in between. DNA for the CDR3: TGTGCCAGCAGTGACCCGGGTCAGCCCCAGCATTTT. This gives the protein CASSDPGQPQHF.

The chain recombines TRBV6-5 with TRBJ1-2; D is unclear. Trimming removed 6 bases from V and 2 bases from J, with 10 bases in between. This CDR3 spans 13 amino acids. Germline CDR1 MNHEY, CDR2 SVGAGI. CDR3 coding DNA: TGTGCCAGCAGAGTTACAGAGAACTATGGCTACACCTTC. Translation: CASRVTENYGYTF.

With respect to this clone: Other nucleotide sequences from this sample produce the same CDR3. The CDR3 region has the DNA TGCGCCAGCAGCCCCGGGACAGGGGAGGGGGAGACCCAGTACTTC. It is translated as CASSPGTGEGETQYF. The chain uses TRBV5-1 and TRBJ2-5, with 10 bases fitting TRBD1. The trim removed 4 bases at V and 5 bases at J, leaving 8 bases unmatched. The CDR3 contains 15 residues. Germline V gene data show CDR1 as SGHRS and CDR2 as YFSETQ. Full variable domain (remainder filled in from reference TRBV5-1 and TRBJ2-5): KAGVTQTPRYLIKTRGQQVTLSCSPISGHRSVSWYQQTPGQGLQFLFEYFSETQRNKGNFPGRFSGRQFSNSRSEMNVSTLELGDSALYLCASSPGTGEGETQYFGPGTRLLVL.